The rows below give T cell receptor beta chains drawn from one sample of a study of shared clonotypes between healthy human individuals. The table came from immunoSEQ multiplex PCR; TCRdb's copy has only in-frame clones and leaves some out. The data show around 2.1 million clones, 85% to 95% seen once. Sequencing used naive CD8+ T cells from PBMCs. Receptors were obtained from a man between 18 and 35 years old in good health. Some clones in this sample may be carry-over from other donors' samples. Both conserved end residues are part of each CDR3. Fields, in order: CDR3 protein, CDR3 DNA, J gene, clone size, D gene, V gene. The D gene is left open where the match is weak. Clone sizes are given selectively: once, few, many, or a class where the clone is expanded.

cdr3_aa: CASKKSGNTGELFF; cdr3_nt: TGCGCCAGCAAAAAAAGCGGAAACACCGGGGAGCTGTTTTTT; j_call: TRBJ2-2; clone_size: NA; d_call: NA; v_call: TRBV4-1
cdr3_aa: CASSLGAGFTYNEQFF; cdr3_nt: TGTGCCAGCAGTTTGGGAGCGGGATTCACCTACAATGAGCAGTTCTTC; j_call: TRBJ2-1; clone_size: NA; d_call: TRBD2; v_call: TRBV27
cdr3_aa: CASTPGLAVNEQFF; cdr3_nt: TGTGCCAGTACCCCGGGACTAGCGGTAAATGAGCAGTTCTTC; j_call: TRBJ2-1; clone_size: NA; d_call: TRBD2; v_call: TRBV19
cdr3_aa: CASSLASNYGYTF; cdr3_nt: TGTGCCAGCAGTTTGGCCAGTAACTATGGCTACACCTTC; j_call: TRBJ1-2; clone_size: NA; d_call: NA; v_call: TRBV27
cdr3_aa: CASSVGYSSVLTF; cdr3_nt: TGTGCCAGCAGCGTCGGGTATTCTTCCGTCCTGACTTTC; j_call: TRBJ2-6; clone_size: NA; d_call: NA; v_call: TRBV9
cdr3_aa: CASSVGGINEKLFF; cdr3_nt: TGTGCCAGCAGCGTAGGTGGGATTAATGAAAAACTGTTTTTT; j_call: TRBJ1-4; clone_size: NA; d_call: NA; v_call: TRBV9
cdr3_aa: CASSRDRSTDTQYF; cdr3_nt: TGCGCCAGCAGCCGGGACAGGAGCACAGATACGCAGTATTTT; j_call: TRBJ2-3; clone_size: NA; d_call: TRBD1; v_call: TRBV4-3
cdr3_aa: CASSLGGGGYTF; cdr3_nt: TGTGCCAGCAGTTTAGGGGGCGGTGGCTACACCTTC; j_call: TRBJ1-2; clone_size: NA; d_call: NA; v_call: TRBV28
cdr3_aa: CASSHRGVAWTEAFF; cdr3_nt: TGTGCCAGCAGCCATAGAGGGGTGGCTTGGACTGAAGCTTTCTTT; j_call: TRBJ1-1; clone_size: NA; d_call: NA; v_call: TRBV11-2
cdr3_aa: CASSAIGTDVELKVNYGYTF; cdr3_nt: TGTGCCAGCAGTGCAATAGGGACGGACGTTGAACTAAAAGTTAACTATGGCTACACCTTC; j_call: TRBJ1-2; clone_size: NA; d_call: NA; v_call: TRBV7-8
cdr3_aa: CTSSRLMARQVRDTQYF; cdr3_nt: TGCACCAGCAGCCGGTTGATGGCGAGGCAGGTTAGGGATACGCAGTATTTT; j_call: TRBJ2-3; clone_size: NA; d_call: NA; v_call: TRBV1
cdr3_aa: CASSEPSLVNEKLFF; cdr3_nt: TGTGCCAGCAGTGAACCGTCCCTCGTTAATGAAAAACTGTTTTTT; j_call: TRBJ1-4; clone_size: few; d_call: NA; v_call: TRBV6-1
cdr3_aa: CASSLAPGSRNTEAFF; cdr3_nt: TGCGCCAGCAGCTTGGCCCCCGGGAGTCGGAACACTGAAGCTTTCTTT; j_call: TRBJ1-1; clone_size: NA; d_call: NA; v_call: TRBV5-1
cdr3_aa: CASSPNFSNQPQHF; cdr3_nt: TGTGCCAGCAGCCCTAACTTTAGCAATCAGCCCCAGCATTTT; j_call: TRBJ1-5; clone_size: NA; d_call: NA; v_call: TRBV27
cdr3_aa: CASSLMGLGPPPYEQYF; cdr3_nt: TGTGCCAGCAGTTTAATGGGTTTGGGACCGCCCCCCTACGAGCAGTACTTC; j_call: TRBJ2-7; clone_size: NA; d_call: NA; v_call: TRBV27
cdr3_aa: CASSLSGYSSYEQYF; cdr3_nt: TGTGCCAGCAGCCTTAGCGGGTACAGCTCCTACGAGCAGTACTTC; j_call: TRBJ2-7; clone_size: NA; d_call: TRBD2; v_call: TRBV7-3
cdr3_aa: CASRLTGVAGELFF; cdr3_nt: TGTGCCAGCAGATTAACAGGGGTGGCCGGGGAGCTGTTTTTT; j_call: TRBJ2-2; clone_size: NA; d_call: TRBD1; v_call: TRBV27
cdr3_aa: CASSSGLAGGGNTGELFF; cdr3_nt: TGTGCCAGCAGCTCGGGACTAGCGGGAGGCGGGAACACCGGGGAGCTGTTTTTT; j_call: TRBJ2-2; clone_size: NA; d_call: TRBD2; v_call: TRBV7-8
cdr3_aa: CASSGGRSAYEQYF; cdr3_nt: TGTGCCAGCTCCGGGGGCAGGTCAGCCTACGAGCAGTACTTC; j_call: TRBJ2-7; clone_size: NA; d_call: NA; v_call: TRBV18
cdr3_aa: CASSLEPVATYGYTF; cdr3_nt: TGCGCCAGCAGCTTGGAACCAGTAGCGACCTATGGCTACACCTTC; j_call: TRBJ1-2; clone_size: NA; d_call: NA; v_call: TRBV5-1
cdr3_aa: CASSSLASSYNEQFF; cdr3_nt: TGTGCCAGCAGCTCACTAGCGTCATCCTACAATGAGCAGTTCTTC; j_call: TRBJ2-1; clone_size: once; d_call: TRBD2; v_call: TRBV7-6
cdr3_aa: CASSKTGSSTEAFF; cdr3_nt: TGTGCCAGCAGTAAGACAGGGTCGAGCACTGAAGCTTTCTTT; j_call: TRBJ1-1; clone_size: NA; d_call: TRBD1; v_call: TRBV25-1
cdr3_aa: CAISGTGVRGANVLTF; cdr3_nt: TGTGCCATCAGTGGGACAGGGGTTCGTGGGGCCAACGTCCTGACTTTC; j_call: TRBJ2-6; clone_size: NA; d_call: TRBD1; v_call: TRBV10-3
cdr3_aa: CASSPLPMTSGETQYF; cdr3_nt: TGTGCCAGCAGCCCACTCCCCATGACTAGCGGGGAGACCCAGTACTTC; j_call: TRBJ2-5; clone_size: NA; d_call: TRBD2; v_call: TRBV7-9
cdr3_aa: CASSSRTGGNYGYTF; cdr3_nt: TGTGCCAGCAGCTCTCGGACAGGGGGGAACTATGGCTACACCTTC; j_call: TRBJ1-2; clone_size: NA; d_call: TRBD1; v_call: TRBV7-8
cdr3_aa: CASRKDRGLRQPQHF; cdr3_nt: TGTGCCAGCAGAAAAGACAGGGGGCTTCGACAGCCCCAGCATTTT; j_call: TRBJ1-5; clone_size: NA; d_call: TRBD1; v_call: TRBV2
cdr3_aa: CASSTRRQGGDSWQPYF; cdr3_nt: TGTGCCAGCAGTACCCGCCGGCAGGGGGGAGACTCGTGGCAGCCGTATTTT; j_call: TRBJ2-3; clone_size: once; d_call: NA; v_call: TRBV28
cdr3_aa: CASSLMAASGTGGYNEQFF; cdr3_nt: TGCGCCAGCAGCTTGATGGCAGCTAGCGGGACAGGAGGCTACAATGAGCAGTTCTTC; j_call: TRBJ2-1; clone_size: NA; d_call: NA; v_call: TRBV5-1
cdr3_aa: CASQPGSGAYEQYF; cdr3_nt: TGCGCCTCGCAACCGGGCAGTGGGGCCTACGAGCAGTACTTC; j_call: TRBJ2-7; clone_size: NA; d_call: NA; v_call: TRBV5-1
cdr3_aa: CASSLRTGTDTQYF; cdr3_nt: TGTGCCAGCAGCCTCCGGACAGGCACAGATACGCAGTATTTT; j_call: TRBJ2-3; clone_size: NA; d_call: NA; v_call: TRBV9
cdr3_aa: CAISEIAREDGYTF; cdr3_nt: TGTGCCATCAGTGAGATAGCCCGAGAGGATGGCTACACCTTC; j_call: TRBJ1-2; clone_size: once; d_call: NA; v_call: TRBV10-3